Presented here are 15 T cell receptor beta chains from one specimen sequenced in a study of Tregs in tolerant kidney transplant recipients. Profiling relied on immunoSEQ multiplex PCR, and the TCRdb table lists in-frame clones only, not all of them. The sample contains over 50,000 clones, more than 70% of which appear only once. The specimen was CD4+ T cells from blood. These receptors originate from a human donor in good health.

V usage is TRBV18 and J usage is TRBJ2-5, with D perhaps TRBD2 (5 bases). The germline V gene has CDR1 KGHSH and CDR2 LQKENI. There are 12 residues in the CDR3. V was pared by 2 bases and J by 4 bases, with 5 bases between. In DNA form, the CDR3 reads TGTGCCAGCTCACCAAGCGGAGAGACCCAGTACTTC. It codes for CASSPSGETQYF. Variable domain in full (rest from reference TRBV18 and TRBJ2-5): NAGVMQNPRHLVRRRGQEARLRCSPMKGHSHVYWYRQLPEEGLKFMVYLQKENIIDESGMPKERFSAEFPKEGPSILRIQQVVRGDSAAYFCASSPSGETQYFGPGTRLLVL.

The DNA for the CDR3 is TGCAGCGTTGAAGATTCACACAGGGGAAGGGCCTCCGAGCAGTACTTC. Protein sequence: CSVEDSHRGRASEQYF. J is TRBJ2-7 and V is TRBV29-1; 7 nucleotides match TRBD1. The CDR3 has 16 residues. Trimming at V came to 0 bases and at J to 6 bases, leaving 14 bases not matched to a gene. Germline-derived CDR1 and CDR2 are SQVTM and ANQGSEA.

CDR3 region: CASRFARGVGETQYF. In nucleotides, the CDR3 is TGTGCCAGCAGGTTTGCAAGGGGTGTCGGGGAGACCCAGTACTTC. The genes are TRBV2 and TRBJ2-5; possible D gene TRBD1, 5 bases. Looked up from germline, CDR1 is SNHLY and CDR2 is FYNNEI. V shed 6 bases and J shed 5 bases, with 19 bases lying between them. The CDR3 totals 15 residues.

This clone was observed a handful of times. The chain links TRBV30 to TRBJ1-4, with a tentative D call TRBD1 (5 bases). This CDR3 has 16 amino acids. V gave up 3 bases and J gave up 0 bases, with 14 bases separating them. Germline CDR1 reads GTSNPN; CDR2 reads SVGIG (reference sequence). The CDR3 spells CAWRAWGVATNEKLFF. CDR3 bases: TGTGCCTGGAGAGCTTGGGGGGTTGCAACTAATGAAAAACTGTTTTTT. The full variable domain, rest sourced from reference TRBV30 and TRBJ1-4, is SQTIHQWPATLVQPVGSPLSLECTVEGTSNPNLYWYRQAAGRGLQLLFYSVGIGQISSEVPQNLSASRPQDRQFILSSKKLLLSDSGFYLCAWRAWGVATNEKLFFGSGTQLSVL.

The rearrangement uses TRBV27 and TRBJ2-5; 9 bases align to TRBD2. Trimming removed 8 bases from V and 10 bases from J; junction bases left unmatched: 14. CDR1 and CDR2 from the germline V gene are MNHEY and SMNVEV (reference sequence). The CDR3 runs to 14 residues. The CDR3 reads CASGLGGRASDQYF. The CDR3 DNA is TGTGCCAGCGGGTTAGGCGGGAGGGCCTCGGACCAGTACTTC.

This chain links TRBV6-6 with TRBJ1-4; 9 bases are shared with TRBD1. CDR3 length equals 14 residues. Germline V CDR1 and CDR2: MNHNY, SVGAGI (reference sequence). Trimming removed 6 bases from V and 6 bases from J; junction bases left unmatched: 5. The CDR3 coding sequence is TGTGCCAGCAGCCTGACAGGGGGATATGAAAAACTGTTTTTT. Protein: CASSLTGGYEKLFF.

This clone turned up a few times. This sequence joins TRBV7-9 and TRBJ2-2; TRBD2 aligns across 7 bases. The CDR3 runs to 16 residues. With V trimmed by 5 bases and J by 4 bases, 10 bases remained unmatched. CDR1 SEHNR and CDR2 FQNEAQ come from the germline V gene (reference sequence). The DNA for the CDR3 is TGTGCCAGCAGCGGCCGAGCGGGGATGCTCACCGGGGAGCTGTTTTTT. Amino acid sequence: CASSGRAGMLTGELFF.

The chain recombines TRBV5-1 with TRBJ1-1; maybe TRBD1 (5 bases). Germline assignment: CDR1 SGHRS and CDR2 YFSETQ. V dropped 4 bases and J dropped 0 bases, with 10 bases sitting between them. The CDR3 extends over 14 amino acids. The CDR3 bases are TGCGCCAGCAGCCCTAAGACAGTGAACACTGAAGCTTTCTTT. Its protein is CASSPKTVNTEAFF.

CDR3 amino acids: CASSPLGAGSLNQPQHF. Here the CDR3 DNA reads TGTGCCAGCAGCCCATTGGGGGCAGGGAGCCTCAATCAGCCCCAGCATTTT. The chain couples TRBV7-8 to TRBJ1-5; D perhaps matches TRBD1 (6 bases). The V gene lost 5 bases and the J gene lost 3 bases, with 20 bases spanning the gap. Germline values: CDR1 SGHVS, CDR2 FQNEAQ. This CDR3 has 17 amino acids.

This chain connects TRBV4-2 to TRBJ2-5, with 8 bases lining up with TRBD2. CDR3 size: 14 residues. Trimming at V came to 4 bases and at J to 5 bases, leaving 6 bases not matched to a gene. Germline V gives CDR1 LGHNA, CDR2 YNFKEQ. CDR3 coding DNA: TGTGCCAGCAGCCCCGGGACTAGTTTGGAGACCCAGTACTTC. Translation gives CASSPGTSLETQYF.

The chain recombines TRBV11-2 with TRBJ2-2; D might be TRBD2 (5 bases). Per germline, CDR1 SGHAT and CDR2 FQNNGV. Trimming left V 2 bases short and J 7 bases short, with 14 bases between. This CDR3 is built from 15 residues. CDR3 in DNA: TGTGCCAGCAGCTTATTTGGGAGTTCGAACGGGGAGCTGTTTTTT. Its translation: CASSLFGSSNGELFF.

The CDR3 coding sequence is TGCAGCGTTGGGTGGGACAGCTTATCCTACGAGCAGTACTTC. It translates to CSVGWDSLSYEQYF. The chain combines TRBV29-1 with TRBJ2-7, with 7 positions matching TRBD1. The germline V gene encodes CDR1 SQVTM and CDR2 ANQGSEA. Trimming cost V 4 bases and J 1 base; bases outside gene matches: 7. CDR3 length equals 14 residues.

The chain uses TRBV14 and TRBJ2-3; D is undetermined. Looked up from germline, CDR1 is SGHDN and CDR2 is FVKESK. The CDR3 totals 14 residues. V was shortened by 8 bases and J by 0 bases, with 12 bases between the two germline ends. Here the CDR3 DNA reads TGTGCCAGCTCCTCCCTTGTAAGCACAGATACGCAGTATTTT. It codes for CASSSLVSTDTQYF.

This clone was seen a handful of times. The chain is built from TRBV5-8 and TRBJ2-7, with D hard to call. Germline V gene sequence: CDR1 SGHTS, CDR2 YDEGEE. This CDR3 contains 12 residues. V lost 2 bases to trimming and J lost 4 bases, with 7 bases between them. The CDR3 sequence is CASSFFRYEQYF. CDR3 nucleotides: TGTGCCAGCAGCTTTTTTAGGTACGAGCAGTACTTC.

The CDR3 coding sequence is TGTGCCAGCAGCCCCTCGGCAGGGGGTCTTGATACGCAGTATTTT. This sequence encodes CASSPSAGGLDTQYF. The rearrangement links TRBV14 to TRBJ2-3, with TRBD1 matching 7 bases. The CDR3 totals 15 residues. Trimming at V came to 4 bases and at J to 6 bases, leaving 10 bases not matched to a gene. Germline CDR1 reads SGHDN; CDR2 reads FVKESK.